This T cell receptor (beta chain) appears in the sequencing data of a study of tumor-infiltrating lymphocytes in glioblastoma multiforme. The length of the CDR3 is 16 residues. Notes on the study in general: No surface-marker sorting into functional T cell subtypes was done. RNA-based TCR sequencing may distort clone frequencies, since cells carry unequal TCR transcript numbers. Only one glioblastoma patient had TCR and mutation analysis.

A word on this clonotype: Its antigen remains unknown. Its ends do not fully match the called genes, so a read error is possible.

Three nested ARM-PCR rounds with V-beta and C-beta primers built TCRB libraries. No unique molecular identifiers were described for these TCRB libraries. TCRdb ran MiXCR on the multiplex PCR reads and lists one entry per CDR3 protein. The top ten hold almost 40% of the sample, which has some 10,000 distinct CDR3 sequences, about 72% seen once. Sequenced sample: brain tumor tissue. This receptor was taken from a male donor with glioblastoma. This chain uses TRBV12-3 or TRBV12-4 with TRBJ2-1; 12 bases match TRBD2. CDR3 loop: CASSSVGLAGHNEQFF. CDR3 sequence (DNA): TGTGCGAGCAGTTCAGTCGGACTAGCGGGACATAATGAGCAGTTCTTC.